This T cell receptor (beta chain) was identified in a study of lymphopenia after photon versus proton radiotherapy. With respect to this clone: Its target is unknown.

Assay: immunoSEQ multiplex PCR; the TCRdb copy retains only in-frame clones and omits some. The sample holds tens of thousands of clones, roughly 90% seen once. General observations from the study: Post-nadir diversity loss with photons came from oligoclonal expansion, particularly CD8+ Temra cells.

CDR3 length: 15 residues. Trimming took off 4 bases at V and 9 bases at J, with 17 bases between the two ends. Germline CDR1 reads SGHRS; CDR2 reads YFSETQ. V and J are TRBV5-1 and TRBJ1-6, with D maybe TRBD1 (6 bases). The receptor was isolated from a woman aged 40 to 55 with cholangiocarcinoma. The sequencing used peripheral blood, collected from a patient treated with photon-based radiotherapy. The CDR3: CASSLGGGGGSPLHF. The CDR3 DNA sequence: TGCGCCAGCAGCCTTGGAGGCGGGGGCGGTTCACCCCTCCACTTT.